This passage covers 31 T cell receptor beta chains from one sample sequenced in a study of regulatory T cells in long-lasting Graves disease. iRepertoire HTBI primers and Arm-PCR of CDR3 regions built TCR beta libraries. A single record per CDR3 protein comes from TCRdb applying MiXCR to the multiplex PCR reads. The table has around 500,000 distinct CDR3 sequences, 20% seen once. Time point described: persistent/refractory GD, antithyroid drugs over 5 years with positive TRAb. PBMCs were the source of the RNA used for TCR sequencing. Sequencing used peripheral blood mononuclear cells (PBMCs), obtained when the disease was refractory, from a patient treated with antithyroid drugs. The receptor set was obtained from a female donor with Graves disease.

This clonotype appeared a few times. The chain joins TRBV29-1 to TRBJ1-6; 9 bases line up with TRBD1. J gave up 6 bases and V 4 bases, and 10 bases lay outside the gene matches. CDR1 is SQVTM, CDR2 ANQGSEA, per germline. The CDR3 covers 16 residues. CDR3 nucleotide sequence: TGCAGCGTTGTATATTGTTCGGACAGGGGTAATTCACCCCTCCACTTT. Its protein is CSVVYCSDRGNSPLHF.

This sequence joins TRBV27 and TRBJ1-5, with a tentative D call TRBD1 (5 bases). CDR1 is MNHEY, CDR2 SMNVEV, per germline (reference sequence). V gave up 6 bases and J gave up 4 bases, with 31 bases separating them. The CDR3 consists of 20 residues. The CDR3 coding sequence is TGTGCCAGCAGCCCGATCTCGGGGACGGGGGACCTCTCCAGTAATCAGCCCCAGCATTTT. This encodes CASSPISGTGDLSSNQPQHF.

On this clonotype: The CDR3 end shows no conserved phenylalanine or tryptophan, and so a read error is likely. This chain uses TRBV16 with TRBJ2-7; weak D call: TRBD2 (5 bases). This CDR3 is built from 13 residues. V was clipped by 3 bases and J by 0 bases, with 6 bases between them. In germline, CDR1 is KGHSY, CDR2 FQNENV. This CDR3 is CASSHGSSYEQYL. The CDR3 DNA sequence: TGTGCCAGCAGCCATGGGAGCTCCTACGAGCAGTACCTC.

This rearrangement joins TRBV7-2 to TRBJ2-5, with TRBD1 matching over 12 bases. This CDR3 has 20 residues. V shed 5 bases, J shed 4 bases, and the junction held 20 bases outside the gene matches. Germline V gives CDR1 SGHTA, CDR2 FQGNSA. CDR3 in DNA: TGTGCCAGCAGCCGAGAGGGACAGGGGGCAATAGCGGGAGTTAGAGAGACCCAGTACTTC. Protein: CASSREGQGAIAGVRETQYF.

This clonotype was seen at least ten times. The gene calls are TRBV15 and TRBJ1-2; D may be TRBD1 (5 bases). This CDR3 comprises 14 residues. From germline, CDR1 is LNHNV and CDR2 YYDKDF (reference sequence). Trimming shortened V by 0 bases and J by 8 bases, and 13 bases separated the two germline ends. This CDR3 reads CATSRDAGGGGYTF. The CDR3 nucleotides are TGTGCCACCAGCAGAGATGCGGGGGGAGGAGGCTACACCTTC.

The DNA of the CDR3 is TGTGCCAGCAGTTTATCACTAGCGAAGAGTGAGCAGTTCTTC. Its translation is CASSLSLAKSEQFF. This sequence joins TRBV28 and TRBJ2-1, with 7 positions matching TRBD2. Germline trimming cut 1 base from V and 9 bases from J; bases unmatched to any gene: 6. The CDR3 sequence is 14 residues long. Germline CDR1 is MDHEN and CDR2 is SYDVKM. The full variable domain, its missing parts supplied by reference TRBV28 and TRBJ2-1, is DVKVTQSSRYLVKRTGEKVFLECVQDMDHENMFWYRQDPGLGLRLIYFSYDVKMKEKGDIPEGYSVSREKKERFSLILESASTNQTSMYLCASSLSLAKSEQFFGPGTRLTVL.

The V and J genes are TRBV11-2 and TRBJ2-7; TRBD2 is a possible D gene (5 bases). CDR1 is SGHAT and CDR2 is FQNNGV in the germline V gene. The V end was cut by 2 bases, the J end by 3 bases, with 14 bases between. The length of the CDR3 is 15 residues. CDR3 protein: CASSLWASRNYEQYF. Written as DNA, the CDR3 is TGTGCCAGCAGCTTATGGGCTAGCCGAAACTACGAGCAGTACTTC.

This clonotype was seen repeatedly, ten times or more. The V and J genes are TRBV5-4 and TRBJ1-2; tentatively, D is TRBD1 (5 bases). Trimming left V 0 bases short and J 4 bases short, with 10 bases between. CDR3 length: 14 residues. Germline V lookup: CDR1 SGHNT, CDR2 YYREEE (reference sequence). CDR3 region: CASSLAGSSYGYTF. CDR3 sequence (DNA): TGTGCCAGCAGCTTGGCAGGGAGTAGCTATGGCTACACCTTC.

This clonotype came up many times. The chain carries TRBV6-1 and TRBJ2-7; D may be TRBD2 (5 bases). Germline assignment: CDR1 MNHNS and CDR2 SASEGT. The CDR3 is 14 amino acids. V lost 7 bases to trimming and J lost 3 bases, with 16 bases between them. CDR3 bases: TGTGCCAGCACGTCGGGGAGAGGAGGCTACGAGCAGTACTTC. Translated, it gives CASTSGRGGYEQYF.

Only a few counts were recorded for this clonotype. The rearrangement joins TRBV28 to TRBJ1-4; 8 bases fit TRBD1. The CDR3 contains 14 residues. V trimming: 5 bases; J trimming: 10 bases; junction bases outside the gene matches: 9. Per germline, CDR1 MDHEN and CDR2 SYDVKM. The CDR3 DNA is TGTGCCAGCAGTGAGGACAGGGCGTCAGGAAAACTGTTTTTT. Amino acids: CASSEDRASGKLFF.

This clonotype has just a few counts. This chain joins TRBV20-1 and TRBJ2-2; 16 nucleotides align to TRBD2. V shed 0 bases and J 2 bases; nucleotides not matched to a gene: 3. The germline CDR1 and CDR2 sequences are DFQATT and SNEGSKA (reference sequence). The CDR3 totals 18 residues. CDR3 sequence reads: CSAREGTSGRANTGELFF. The CDR3 nucleotides read TGCAGTGCTAGAGAGGGGACTAGCGGGAGGGCAAACACCGGGGAGCTGTTTTTT.

This chain links TRBV19 with TRBJ1-3, with 7 nucleotides matching TRBD1. CDR1 is LNHDA, CDR2 SQIVND, per germline (reference sequence). The CDR3 is 14 residues long. The J segment lost 2 bases and the V segment lost 4 bases, leaving 2 bases of the junction unmatched. The CDR3 DNA is TGTGCCAGTAGTACCGGGACAGCTGGAAACACCATATATTTT. This gives the protein CASSTGTAGNTIYF.

In its sample, this clonotype was seen a few times. V is TRBV9 and J is TRBJ2-7; D is ambiguous. There are 14 residues in the CDR3. CDR1 SGDLS and CDR2 YYNGEE come from the germline V gene. Trimming removed 0 bases from V and 7 bases from J, with 14 bases in between. The CDR3 reads CASSVGGKIEEQYF. The DNA for the CDR3 is TGTGCCAGCAGCGTAGGGGGAAAGATCGAGGAGCAGTACTTC.

This clonotype has ten or more counts. The chain combines TRBV6-6 with TRBJ2-7; no clear D. The ends were cut back, 0 bases at V and 2 bases at J, with 11 bases in the middle. The CDR3 spans 15 residues. Germline V gene sequence: CDR1 MNHNY, CDR2 SVGAGI (reference sequence). This CDR3 reads CASSYSRLVTYEQYF. The CDR3 nucleotides read TGTGCCAGCAGTTACTCGCGGCTTGTCACCTACGAGCAGTACTTC.

This clonotype turned up a few times. This chain connects TRBV29-1 to TRBJ2-3; TRBD2 is a possible D gene (6 bases). CDR1 and CDR2 (germline): SQVTM, ANQGSEA. The length of the CDR3 is 15 residues. Trimming took 6 bases from V and 4 from J, leaving 20 bases between them. Here the CDR3 DNA reads TGCAGCGTCAAAATGCCCGGGAGTCGACCAGATACGCAGTATTTT. It is translated as CSVKMPGSRPDTQYF.

This chain joins TRBV19 and TRBJ2-5; D not certain. CDR1 is LNHDA, CDR2 SQIVND, per germline (reference sequence). V lost 5 bases and J lost 1, with 8 bases in between. The CDR3 length is 13 residues. The CDR3 region has the DNA TGTGCCAGTAGTGGGCCACCCCAAGAGACCCAGTACTTC. Amino acid sequence: CASSGPPQETQYF. Based on the CDR3 plus reference TRBV19 and TRBJ2-5, the full variable domain is DGGITQSPKYLFRKEGQNVTLSCEQNLNHDAMYWYRQDPGQGLRLIYYSQIVNDFQKGDIAEGYSVSREKKESFPLTVTSAQKNPTAFYLCASSGPPQETQYFGPGTRLLVL.

This clonotype came up many times. V and J are TRBV6-1 and TRBJ1-5, with 12 bases aligning to TRBD1. J was trimmed by 7 bases and V by 10 bases; bases with no gene match: 11. The CDR3 has 15 amino acids. Germline V gives CDR1 MNHNS, CDR2 SASEGT. In nucleotides, the CDR3 is TGTGCCACGTTCGGGACAGGGGGCGCGGGACAGCCCCAGCATTTT. Translating it yields CATFGTGGAGQPQHF.

This clonotype was recorded many times. Sequence at one end of the junction differs from germline and may be a read error. The CDR3 loop is CASSLLPNSGELFF. The CDR3 region has the DNA TGTGCCAGCAGTTTACTCCCTAACAGCGGGGAGCTGTTTTTT. The chain links TRBV28 to TRBJ2-2; D call uncertain. This CDR3 has 14 residues. The germline V gene encodes CDR1 MDHEN and CDR2 SYDVKM.

The genes are TRBV5-5 and TRBJ2-2; D assignment may be TRBD1 or TRBD2 (6 bases each). The CDR3 extends over 17 amino acids. The germline gives CDR1 SGHKS, CDR2 YYEKEE (reference sequence). With 3 bases removed from V and 4 bases from J, the gap between germline ends came to 19 bases. The CDR3: CASSSAGQIGLTGELFF. CDR3 DNA sequence: TGTGCCAGCAGCTCGGCGGGACAAATAGGGCTCACCGGGGAGCTGTTTTTT.

This clonotype was detected only a few times. The chain carries TRBV27 and TRBJ2-7, with TRBD1 identical over 7 bases. This CDR3 comprises 16 residues. V trimming: 7 bases; J trimming: 0 bases; junction bases outside the gene matches: 12. The germline gives CDR1 MNHEY, CDR2 SMNVEV (reference sequence). CDR3 residues: CASTTNRGRVSYEQYF. The CDR3 DNA reads TGTGCCAGCACCACAAACAGGGGACGAGTCTCCTACGAGCAGTACTTC.

In its sample, this clonotype was seen many times. The chain couples TRBV28 to TRBJ2-5; possible D gene TRBD2, 5 bases. V was pared by 6 bases and J by 2 bases, with 13 bases between. CDR3 length: 14 amino acids. Germline CDR1 reads MDHEN; CDR2 reads SYDVKM. The CDR3 reads CASSKRMMQETQYF. The CDR3 DNA sequence: TGTGCCAGCAGCAAGCGGATGATGCAAGAGACCCAGTACTTC.

The chain recombines TRBV6-5 with TRBJ2-1, with 8 positions matching TRBD2. J lost 7 bases, V lost 1 base, and 12 bases had no gene match. Germline values: CDR1 MNHEY, CDR2 SVGAGI. The CDR3 runs 17 residues. CDR3 DNA sequence: TGTGCCAGCAGTTACTGGTTTCCGGGAGGGGCCGGGAATGAGCAGTTCTTC. This codes for CASSYWFPGGAGNEQFF.

The chain couples TRBV7-2 to TRBJ2-7; D call uncertain. V was pared by 5 bases and J by 2 bases, with 10 bases between. CDR1 and CDR2 from the germline V gene are SGHTA and FQGNSA. The CDR3 extends over 13 amino acids. The CDR3 sequence: CASSPSPTYEQYF. CDR3 nucleotide sequence: TGTGCCAGCAGCCCCTCCCCGACCTACGAGCAGTACTTC.

V and J are TRBV2 and TRBJ2-1; D gene uncertain. The CDR3 spans 13 residues. The germline gives CDR1 SNHLY, CDR2 FYNNEI. The CDR3 region has the DNA TGTGCAGTAGCTAGTGGTACCTACAATGAGCAGTTCTTC. Residues: CAVASGTYNEQFF.

Many counts were recorded for this clonotype. This rearrangement joins TRBV11-2 to TRBJ2-7, with 8 bases lining up with TRBD1. CDR3 length: 15 residues. J gave up 4 bases and V 2 bases, and 7 bases lay outside the gene matches. Per germline, CDR1 SGHAT and CDR2 FQNNGV. The CDR3 nucleotides read TGTGCCAGCAGCTTAAGGTCCCAGGGGGCGTACGAGCAGTACTTC. This sequence encodes CASSLRSQGAYEQYF.

This clonotype has a count of ten or more. This CDR3 reads CASSPGYNYGYTF. In DNA form, the CDR3 reads TGTGCCAGCAGTCCGGGATACAACTATGGCTACACCTTC. The rearrangement links TRBV11-2 to TRBJ1-2, with D uncertain. CDR3 size: 13 residues. Trimming cost V 6 bases and J 2 bases, with 10 bases left between them. CDR1 is SGHAT and CDR2 is FQNNGV in the germline V gene.

This sequence joins TRBV20-1 and TRBJ2-7; TRBD1 agrees at 7 bases. The V gene's germline CDR1 is DFQATT and CDR2 SNEGSKA (reference sequence). J was trimmed by 5 bases and V by 4 bases; bases with no gene match: 8. The CDR3 spans 13 residues. CDR3 DNA: TGCAGTGCTACTCGACAGGGTTCCCACGAGCAGTACTTC. Protein sequence: CSATRQGSHEQYF.

This clonotype has just a few counts. The chain combines TRBV19 with TRBJ1-5; D is ambiguous. The CDR3 contains 16 residues. The V end was cut by 3 bases, the J end by 0 bases, with 12 bases between. Germline V gives CDR1 LNHDA, CDR2 SQIVND (reference sequence). The CDR3 sequence is CASSIVASYSNQPQHF. In DNA form, the CDR3 reads TGTGCCAGTAGTATTGTGGCCAGCTATAGCAATCAGCCCCAGCATTTT. Looking up the rest from reference TRBV19 and TRBJ1-5 gives the full variable domain: DGGITQSPKYLFRKEGQNVTLSCEQNLNHDAMYWYRQDPGQGLRLIYYSQIVNDFQKGDIAEGYSVSREKKESFPLTVTSAQKNPTAFYLCASSIVASYSNQPQHFGDGTRLSIL.

CDR3 amino acids: CASSPDRANYGYTF. In DNA, the CDR3 is TGTGCCAGTAGTCCGGACAGAGCTAACTATGGCTACACCTTC. The rearrangement uses TRBV19 and TRBJ1-2; a possible D gene is TRBD1 (6 bases). The germline CDR1 and CDR2 sequences are LNHDA and SQIVND (reference sequence). The V gene lost 5 bases and the J gene lost 0 bases, with 10 bases spanning the gap. The CDR3 has 14 amino acids.

This clonotype has a count of ten or more. The chain has TRBV12-3 or TRBV12-4 and TRBJ2-7, with 10 bases lining up with TRBD2. The CDR3 loop spans 13 amino acids. Unmatched junction bases numbered 5, after V lost 8 bases and J lost 4 bases. CDR3 sequence: CASSAGGPYEQYF. The CDR3 DNA reads TGTGCCAGCTCAGCGGGAGGGCCTTACGAGCAGTACTTC.

This rearrangement joins TRBV7-9 to TRBJ2-5; 10 bases match TRBD2. V was clipped by 1 base and J by 5 bases; unmatched bases: 7. This CDR3 has 16 residues. Germline-derived CDR1 and CDR2 are SEHNR and FQNEAQ (reference sequence). CDR3 bases: TGTGCCAGCAGCTTAGATGGGACTAGCGCCCTGGAGACCCAGTACTTC. This translates into CASSLDGTSALETQYF. Supplemented by reference TRBV7-9 and TRBJ2-5, the full variable domain reads DTGVSQNPRHKITKRGQNVTFRCDPISEHNRLYWYRQTLGQGPEFLTYFQNEAQLEKSRLLSDRFSAERPKGSFSTLEIQRTEQGDSAMYLCASSLDGTSALETQYFGPGTRLLVL.